A selection of T cell receptor beta chains follows, all from one sample in a study of CD8 T cells in ankylosing spondylitis. TCRdb recomputed calls from the 5' RACE reads with MiXCR, one row per CDR3 protein. The data show about 130,000 distinct CDR3 sequences, approximately 6.8% seen once. Sequences were obtained from blood, either unsorted or a sorted T cell fraction (not recorded which). The receptors derive from a male donor with ankylosing spondylitis or in good health (not recorded which). The conserved cysteine and the conserved F or W are not part of the CDR3 here.

V gene: TRBV20-1; J gene: TRBJ2-2; CDR3 protein: SARGTEGTGELF
V gene: TRBV7-6; J gene: TRBJ1-3; CDR3 protein: ASSLRPSNDVGNTIY
V gene: TRBV6-1; J gene: TRBJ2-5; CDR3 protein: ASSSGGWETQY
V gene: TRBV7-3; J gene: TRBJ2-5; CDR3 protein: ASSLSGTAGETQY
V gene: TRBV5-6; J gene: TRBJ1-6; CDR3 protein: ASSFSVGGYNSPLH
V gene: TRBV15; J gene: TRBJ1-1; CDR3 protein: ATSRTGFTEAF
V gene: TRBV20-1; J gene: TRBJ1-6; CDR3 protein: SATSPRNSPLH
V gene: TRBV29-1; J gene: TRBJ2-1; CDR3 protein: SVSQDNEQF
V gene: TRBV24-1; J gene: TRBJ2-2; CDR3 protein: ATSDPSGRKTGELF
V gene: TRBV7-2; J gene: TRBJ2-5; CDR3 protein: ASSASGVETQY
V gene: TRBV9; J gene: TRBJ2-5; CDR3 protein: ASSVAGFQETQY
V gene: TRBV7-9; J gene: TRBJ1-2; CDR3 protein: ASSPDLRNGYT
V gene: TRBV30; J gene: TRBJ1-5; CDR3 protein: AWSEGNNQPQH